A selection of T cell receptor beta chains follows, all from one sample in a study of T cells in Graves' hyperthyroidism and ophthalmopathy. TCRdb re-derived calls from the multiplex PCR reads in MiXCR, one entry per CDR3 protein. The sample carries about 53,000 distinct CDR3 sequences, around 50% recorded once. The source material was blood. The receptors shown here come from a woman in her 30s with Graves' ophthalmopathy. The CDR3 runs from the conserved cysteine through the conserved F or W. Each record gives: CDR3 length, D gene, clone size, V gene, J gene, CDR3 protein, CDR3 DNA. D genes are given only for firm matches. The listing skips clone size in some rows; elsewhere it reads once, few, many or a size class.

CDR3 length: 15; D gene: TRBD1; clone size: many; V gene: TRBV4-2; J gene: TRBJ2-7; CDR3 protein: CASSQGVGGAYEQYF; CDR3 DNA: TGTGCCAGCAGCCAAGGTGTAGGGGGCGCCTACGAGCAGTACTTC
CDR3 length: 15; D gene: TRBD2; clone size: NA; V gene: TRBV29-1; J gene: TRBJ2-2; CDR3 protein: CSSDWTSIGTGELFF; CDR3 DNA: TGCAGCAGTGATTGGACTAGTATAGGTACCGGGGAGCTGTTTTTT
CDR3 length: 14; D gene: NA; clone size: many; V gene: TRBV20-1; J gene: TRBJ2-4; CDR3 protein: CSAPRQGLKNIQYF; CDR3 DNA: TGCAGTGCTCCAAGACAGGGACTAAAAAACATTCAGTACTTC
CDR3 length: 16; D gene: TRBD1; clone size: NA; V gene: TRBV5-4; J gene: TRBJ1-1; CDR3 protein: CASSAGTVYTNTEAFF; CDR3 DNA: TGTGCCAGCAGCGCCGGGACAGTATATACGAACACTGAAGCTTTCTTT
CDR3 length: 11; D gene: TRBD1; clone size: few; V gene: TRBV9; J gene: TRBJ2-7; CDR3 protein: CASSQDREQYF; CDR3 DNA: TGTGCCAGCAGCCAGGACAGGGAGCAGTACTTC
CDR3 length: 13; D gene: TRBD2; clone size: NA; V gene: TRBV2; J gene: TRBJ2-1; CDR3 protein: CASTGLAVNEQFF; CDR3 DNA: TGTGCCAGCACGGGACTAGCGGTAAATGAGCAGTTCTTC
CDR3 length: 14; D gene: NA; clone size: many; V gene: TRBV2; J gene: TRBJ2-3; CDR3 protein: CARRVAEGTDTQYF; CDR3 DNA: TGTGCCAGGCGGGTCGCCGAGGGCACAGATACGCAGTATTTT
CDR3 length: 16; D gene: NA; clone size: NA; V gene: TRBV13; J gene: TRBJ2-7; CDR3 protein: CASHFRTEPPSYEQHF; CDR3 DNA: TGTGCCAGCCACTTCCGGACAGAACCACCCTCCTACGAGCAGCACTTC
CDR3 length: 12; D gene: NA; clone size: few; V gene: TRBV2; J gene: TRBJ2-1; CDR3 protein: CASNPATNEQFF; CDR3 DNA: TGTGCCAGCAATCCAGCAACTAATGAGCAGTTCTTC
CDR3 length: 13; D gene: NA; clone size: many; V gene: TRBV6-1; J gene: TRBJ1-5; CDR3 protein: CASSELGNQPQHF; CDR3 DNA: TGTGCCAGCAGTGAATTGGGGAATCAGCCCCAGCATTTT
CDR3 length: 17; D gene: TRBD2; clone size: many; V gene: TRBV9; J gene: TRBJ2-5; CDR3 protein: CASSVVPQDSGGETQYF; CDR3 DNA: TGTGCCAGCAGCGTAGTTCCCCAGGACAGCGGGGGAGAGACCCAGTACTTC
CDR3 length: 16; D gene: NA; clone size: many; V gene: TRBV6-5; J gene: TRBJ2-6; CDR3 protein: CASSSHRAEGANVLTF; CDR3 DNA: TGTGCCAGCAGTTCCCACAGGGCGGAAGGGGCCAACGTCCTGACTTTC
CDR3 length: 16; D gene: TRBD1; clone size: many; V gene: TRBV5-8; J gene: TRBJ2-2; CDR3 protein: CASSLDRGGAAGELFF; CDR3 DNA: TGTGCCAGCAGCTTAGACAGGGGAGGCGCGGCCGGGGAGCTGTTTTTT
CDR3 length: 18; D gene: TRBD2; clone size: many; V gene: TRBV6-5; J gene: TRBJ2-7; CDR3 protein: CASSYASGTSGRSYEQYF; CDR3 DNA: TGTGCCAGCAGTTACGCGTCCGGGACTAGCGGGAGGTCCTACGAGCAGTACTTC
CDR3 length: 15; D gene: NA; clone size: many; V gene: TRBV27; J gene: TRBJ1-6; CDR3 protein: CASSFGGSYNSPLHF; CDR3 DNA: TGTGCCAGCAGTTTCGGGGGTTCCTATAATTCACCCCTCCACTTT
CDR3 length: 16; D gene: TRBD1; clone size: NA; V gene: TRBV5-1; J gene: TRBJ1-1; CDR3 protein: CASSQDRGRSDTEAFF; CDR3 DNA: TGCGCCAGCAGCCAGGACAGGGGGCGATCGGACACTGAAGCTTTCTTT
CDR3 length: 15; D gene: TRBD1; clone size: NA; V gene: TRBV14; J gene: TRBJ2-1; CDR3 protein: CASSQLGQSGHEQFF; CDR3 DNA: TGTGCCAGCAGCCAATTGGGACAGTCCGGGCATGAGCAGTTCTTC
CDR3 length: 15; D gene: TRBD1; clone size: NA; V gene: TRBV15; J gene: TRBJ1-2; CDR3 protein: CATSRDNRGTYGYTF; CDR3 DNA: TGTGCCACCAGCAGAGATAACAGGGGAACCTATGGCTACACCTTC
CDR3 length: 14; D gene: NA; clone size: NA; V gene: TRBV9; J gene: TRBJ2-7; CDR3 protein: CASSPRRVSYEQYF; CDR3 DNA: TGTGCCAGCAGCCCGCGACGGGTCTCCTACGAGCAGTACTTC
CDR3 length: 17; D gene: TRBD2; clone size: many; V gene: TRBV6-1; J gene: TRBJ2-5; CDR3 protein: CASSETGTSGRWETQYF; CDR3 DNA: TGTGCCAGCAGTGAAACGGGGACTAGCGGGAGGTGGGAGACCCAGTACTTC
CDR3 length: 14; D gene: NA; clone size: NA; V gene: TRBV29-1; J gene: TRBJ1-1; CDR3 protein: CSAAIPGRDTEAFF; CDR3 DNA: TGCAGCGCTGCAATCCCGGGCCGGGACACTGAGGCTTTCTTT
CDR3 length: 14; D gene: NA; clone size: NA; V gene: TRBV2; J gene: TRBJ1-4; CDR3 protein: CASNAVSTNEKLFF; CDR3 DNA: TGTGCCAGCAATGCCGTTTCAACTAATGAAAAACTGTTTTTT
CDR3 length: 12; D gene: NA; clone size: many; V gene: TRBV28; J gene: TRBJ2-7; CDR3 protein: CASSLFRAEQYF; CDR3 DNA: TGTGCCAGCAGTTTGTTCAGGGCCGAGCAGTACTTC
CDR3 length: 14; D gene: NA; clone size: NA; V gene: TRBV20-1; J gene: TRBJ1-3; CDR3 protein: CSARVSGGGNTICF; CDR3 DNA: TGCAGTGCCAGAGTATCGGGGGGTGGAAACACCATATGTTTT
CDR3 length: 15; D gene: NA; clone size: many; V gene: TRBV7-7; J gene: TRBJ2-3; CDR3 protein: CASSLGTRRGDTQYF; CDR3 DNA: TGTGCTAGCAGCTTAGGAACCCGGAGAGGAGATACGCAGTATTTT
CDR3 length: 14; D gene: NA; clone size: NA; V gene: TRBV6-5; J gene: TRBJ2-2; CDR3 protein: CASSRDLTAGELFF; CDR3 DNA: TGTGCCAGCAGCAGGGACCTGACTGCCGGGGAGCTGTTTTTT
CDR3 length: 15; D gene: NA; clone size: many; V gene: TRBV19; J gene: TRBJ2-3; CDR3 protein: CASSAQRQAPNTQYF; CDR3 DNA: TGTGCCAGTAGTGCCCAGAGACAGGCTCCTAATACGCAGTATTTT
CDR3 length: 15; D gene: TRBD1; clone size: many; V gene: TRBV28; J gene: TRBJ2-1; CDR3 protein: CASSKPGTAYNEQFF; CDR3 DNA: TGTGCCAGCAGTAAACCCGGGACAGCCTACAATGAGCAGTTCTTC
CDR3 length: 12; D gene: NA; clone size: NA; V gene: TRBV19; J gene: TRBJ2-3; CDR3 protein: CASCISGDTQYF; CDR3 DNA: TGCGCCAGTTGTATATCGGGAGATACTCAGTATTTT
CDR3 length: 15; D gene: TRBD2; clone size: many; V gene: TRBV28; J gene: TRBJ2-7; CDR3 protein: CASSLVLAGVYEQYF; CDR3 DNA: TGTGCCAGCAGTTTAGTACTAGCGGGAGTCTACGAGCAGTACTTC
CDR3 length: 13; D gene: NA; clone size: many; V gene: TRBV5-1; J gene: TRBJ2-7; CDR3 protein: CASSNDRTYEQYF; CDR3 DNA: TGCGCCAGTAGCAACGACCGCACCTACGAGCAGTACTTC
CDR3 length: 14; D gene: TRBD1; clone size: NA; V gene: TRBV27; J gene: TRBJ1-1; CDR3 protein: CASSLDRVNTEAFF; CDR3 DNA: TGTGCCAGCAGTTTGGACAGGGTAAACACTGAAGCTTTCTTT
CDR3 length: 13; D gene: NA; clone size: many; V gene: TRBV7-8; J gene: TRBJ2-2; CDR3 protein: CASSSSYAGELFF; CDR3 DNA: TGTGCCAGCAGCAGTAGTTATGCCGGGGAGCTGTTTTTT
CDR3 length: 14; D gene: TRBD1; clone size: NA; V gene: TRBV7-3; J gene: TRBJ1-1; CDR3 protein: CASSGGTGSFEAFF; CDR3 DNA: TGTGCCAGCAGTGGGGGGACAGGGTCTTTTGAAGCTTTCTTT
CDR3 length: 10; D gene: NA; clone size: NA; V gene: TRBV10-3; J gene: TRBJ2-5; CDR3 protein: CATPGMDQYF; CDR3 DNA: TGTGCCACCCCCGGGATGGACCAGTACTTC
CDR3 length: 16; D gene: NA; clone size: many; V gene: TRBV5-5; J gene: TRBJ1-5; CDR3 protein: CASSLEAALGLQPQHF; CDR3 DNA: TGTGCCAGCAGCTTGGAGGCGGCCCTCGGGCTGCAGCCCCAGCATTTT
CDR3 length: 15; D gene: TRBD2; clone size: NA; V gene: TRBV7-2; J gene: TRBJ2-7; CDR3 protein: CASSLLAGVLREQYF; CDR3 DNA: TGTGCCAGCAGCCTATTAGCGGGAGTCCTGCGCGAGCAGTACTTC
CDR3 length: 15; D gene: TRBD1; clone size: many; V gene: TRBV5-1; J gene: TRBJ1-4; CDR3 protein: CASSLRQGPNEKLFF; CDR3 DNA: TGCGCCAGCAGCTTGAGACAGGGGCCGAATGAAAAACTGTTTTTT
CDR3 length: 16; D gene: NA; clone size: many; V gene: TRBV9; J gene: TRBJ2-3; CDR3 protein: CASSVAGGGSLDTQYF; CDR3 DNA: TGTGCCAGCAGCGTAGCCGGGGGCGGGAGTCTAGATACGCAGTATTTT
CDR3 length: 15; D gene: NA; clone size: many; V gene: TRBV28; J gene: TRBJ1-4; CDR3 protein: CASSSDREANEKLFF; CDR3 DNA: TGTGCCAGCAGTTCAGACAGAGAGGCTAATGAAAAACTGTTTTTT
CDR3 length: 14; D gene: TRBD2; clone size: once; V gene: TRBV7-2; J gene: TRBJ2-7; CDR3 protein: CASSFLGRAREQYF; CDR3 DNA: TGTGCCAGCAGCTTCCTCGGGAGGGCGAGGGAGCAGTACTTC
CDR3 length: 16; D gene: TRBD1; clone size: once; V gene: TRBV19; J gene: TRBJ2-1; CDR3 protein: CASRGQGMSSYNEQFF; CDR3 DNA: TGTGCCAGTAGGGGACAGGGAATGAGCTCCTACAATGAGCAGTTCTTC
CDR3 length: 15; D gene: TRBD2; clone size: NA; V gene: TRBV5-1; J gene: TRBJ2-7; CDR3 protein: CASSVVLADSYEQYF; CDR3 DNA: TGCGCCAGCAGCGTTGTTCTAGCGGACTCCTACGAGCAGTACTTC
CDR3 length: 14; D gene: TRBD2; clone size: many; V gene: TRBV20-1; J gene: TRBJ2-1; CDR3 protein: CSARVSGSSPEQFF; CDR3 DNA: TGCAGTGCTAGAGTGAGCGGGAGTAGCCCGGAGCAGTTCTTC